This TCR beta chain was retrieved from a study of blood T cells in healthy people across ages (dated by TCRdb to about 2015). About the full investigation: Template switching captured roughly one uniquely barcoded TCR beta cDNA molecule per two T cells in model experiments. Using deep sequencing normalized with unique cDNA molecular identifiers, the study measured how TCR beta repertoire diversity changes with age. The donors were split into four age groups: young (average around 15 years), middle-aged (about 40), aged (roughly 65) and long-lived (roughly 77). For two donors (one aged 18 to 29 and one aged 80 or older), the study analyzed two additional independent replicas of 1 million unique cDNA reads from the same blood draw.

Summary of the overall study and its limitations: Because profiling used bulk unsorted PBMCs, naive and antigen-experienced compartments could not be compared conclusively. The long-lived group showed more naive CD4+ T cells, fewer expanded clones and increased TCR diversity than the aged group, suggesting age selection. Observed TCR beta diversity correlated strongly with the percentage of naive T cells measured by flow cytometry. Because donor CMV infection status was unknown, age-related changes in expanded clonotypes were potentially confounded. Estimates of total diversity based on one million sequenced T cells were regarded as lower bounds and as underestimates. Observed TCR beta diversity per million T cells fell roughly linearly with age, and a significant reduction was already apparent by age roughly 40.

This clonotype was seen once. Its antigen is still unknown. Qualities for individual bases were not recorded, and no much larger clone is one base off. Donors were about 36 systemically healthy Caucasian individuals from Russia aged roughly 6 to 95 years. About 10 milliliters of peripheral blood were drawn from each donor into EDTA-treated Vacutainer tubes. Ficoll-Paque density-gradient centrifugation was used to isolate PBMCs, with at least 6.5 million per sample. Total RNA was extracted from PBMCs with Trizol reagent, with at least 5 micrograms obtained per sample. The percentages of naive CD45RAhigh/CD27high T cells were determined by flow cytometry on a PBMC aliquot from every donor. Libraries were prepared through 5' RACE. Sequencing instrument: Illumina HiSeq 2500. A second PCR of about 7 to 12 cycles was run with a J-beta primer mix and a sample-barcoded 5' primer. A unique molecular identifier was introduced onto each TCR beta cDNA molecule by a template-switch 5' adaptor carrying 12 random nucleotides. Each sample yielded at least 3 million CDR3-containing paired-end reads. The Mint cDNA synthesis kit, primed by a TRBC-specific oligonucleotide, was used to synthesize first-strand cDNA from all RNA. After uracil-DNA glycosylase treatment, a first 18-cycle PCR used universal primers M1SS and BC2_uni_R on all cDNA. The original methods were these. Normalization of each sample was performed by random selection of 1 million high-quality reads, each carrying a distinct molecular identifier. Reads with shared molecular identifiers were discarded instead of being binned into consensus sequences. MiTCR, with a Q25 quality threshold and the strictest error-elimination algorithm, was used for CDR3 identification, clonotype clustering and error correction. A nonparametric unseen species model using Euler transformation provided a lower-bound estimate of total TCR beta diversity. TCRdb reanalyzed the raw reads on its own, using fastp at Q25 for trimming and MiXCR for clone calling, and kept in-frame beta chains. A single entry per CDR3 protein holds the most common genes and DNA from its merged rows. TCRdb, not the original authors, processed these V and J calls. The sample table shows about 800,000 distinct CDR3 sequences, and 20% to 25% are seen once. The top ten clonotypes cover around 3.6% of the sample.

A further study also used this sample, focusing on T cells of mothers and their children. The second investigation adds: Donors were nine systemically healthy Caucasian individuals: three mothers and their six children. cDNA synthesis consumed the entire amount of extracted RNA, loaded at approximately 1.6 ug RNA in each 15 ul reaction. In the second PCR, the M1S primer introduced both the sample barcodes and 2-4 random nucleotides. Each mother yielded over 8 million TCR beta CDR3 reads and each child about 3 million reads. Thymic selection shapes the output of TCR recombination in a similar way in related and unrelated pairs, and inherited differences have a minor effect. Related mother-child pairs always showed normalized repertoire overlap that was slightly higher than in unrelated mother-child pairs, though the difference was never significant. No persistent microchimeric T cell clones were found, with a detection sensitivity of approximately 100 clones per million clonotypes. In the study, deep NGS was used to compare the TCR beta repertoires of mothers and children, and features distinguishing related mother-child pairs from unrelated individuals were sought. The mean age was roughly 44 +/- 4 years for the mothers and around 10 +/- 4 years for the children. After adapters were ligated using NEBNext reagents, the libraries underwent 100+100 nt paired-end sequencing on an Illumina HiSeq 2000. To prevent cross-contamination, the mother and child libraries were prepared a month apart and were sequenced in separate runs. Between about 500,000 and 2,100,000 distinct TCR beta clonotypes were identified per donor. Naive TCR beta clonotypes were estimated from low-frequency clonotypes matched to each donor's FACS-determined naive share, without sorting.

The origin of this receptor is a boy between 5 and 17 years old in good health. The source material was blood.

The base sequence is TGTGCCAGCAGTTTATATGCGCGGAGGGGAGGATCGAATCAGCCCCAGCATTTT. Translated, it gives CASSLYARRGGSNQPQHF. This chain is built from TRBV28 and TRBJ1-5; a tentative D match to TRBD1 spans 5 bases. The CDR3 sequence holds 18 residues, the cysteine and phenylalanine included. Of the read, only the CDR3 DNA is kept; its 54 bases are in frame from base 1. Per the germline V gene, MDHEN is the CDR1 and SYDVKM is the CDR2. V drops 1 base and J drops 4 bases, leaving 20 bases in between.